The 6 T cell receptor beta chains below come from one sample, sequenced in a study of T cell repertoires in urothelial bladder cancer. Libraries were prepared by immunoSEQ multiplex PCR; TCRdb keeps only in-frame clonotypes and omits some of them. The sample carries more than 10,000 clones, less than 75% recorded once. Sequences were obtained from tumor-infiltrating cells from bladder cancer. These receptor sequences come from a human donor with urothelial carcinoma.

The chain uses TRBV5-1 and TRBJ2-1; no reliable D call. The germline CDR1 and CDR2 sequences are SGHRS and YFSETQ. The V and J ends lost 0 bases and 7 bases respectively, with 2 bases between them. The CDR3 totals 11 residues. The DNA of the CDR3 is TGCGCCAGCAGCTTGGGGAATGAGCAGTTCTTC. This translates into CASSLGNEQFF. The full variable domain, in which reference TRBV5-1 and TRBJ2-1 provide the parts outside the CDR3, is KAGVTQTPRYLIKTRGQQVTLSCSPISGHRSVSWYQQTPGQGLQFLFEYFSETQRNKGNFPGRFSGRQFSNSRSEMNVSTLELGDSALYLCASSLGNEQFFGPGTRLTVL.

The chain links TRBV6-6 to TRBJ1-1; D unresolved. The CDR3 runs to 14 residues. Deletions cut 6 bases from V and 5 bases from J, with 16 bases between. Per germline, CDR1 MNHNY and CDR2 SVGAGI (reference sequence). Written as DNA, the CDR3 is TGTGCCAGCAGAGGTGACACCCTGGGGACTGAAGCTTTCTTT. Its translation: CASRGDTLGTEAFF.

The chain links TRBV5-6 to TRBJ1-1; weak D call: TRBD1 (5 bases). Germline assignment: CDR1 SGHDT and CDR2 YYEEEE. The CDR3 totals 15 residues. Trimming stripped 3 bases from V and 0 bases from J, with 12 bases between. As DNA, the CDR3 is TGTGCCAGCAGCTCTAACCAGGGACTGAACACTGAAGCTTTCTTT. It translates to CASSSNQGLNTEAFF. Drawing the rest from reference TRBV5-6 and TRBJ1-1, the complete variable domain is DAGVTQSPTHLIKTRGQQVTLRCSPKSGHDTVSWYQQALGQGPQFIFQYYEEEERQRGNFPDRFSGHQFPNYSSELNVNALLLGDSALYLCASSSNQGLNTEAFFGQGTRLTVV.

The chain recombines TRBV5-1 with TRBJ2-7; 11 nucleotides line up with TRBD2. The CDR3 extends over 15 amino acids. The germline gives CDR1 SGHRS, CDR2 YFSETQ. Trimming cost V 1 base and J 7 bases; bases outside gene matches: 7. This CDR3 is CASSLTSGGSLEQYF. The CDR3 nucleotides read TGCGCCAGCAGCTTGACTAGCGGGGGTTCTCTGGAGCAGTACTTC. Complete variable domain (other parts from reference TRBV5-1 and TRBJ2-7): KAGVTQTPRYLIKTRGQQVTLSCSPISGHRSVSWYQQTPGQGLQFLFEYFSETQRNKGNFPGRFSGRQFSNSRSEMNVSTLELGDSALYLCASSLTSGGSLEQYFGPGTRLTVT.

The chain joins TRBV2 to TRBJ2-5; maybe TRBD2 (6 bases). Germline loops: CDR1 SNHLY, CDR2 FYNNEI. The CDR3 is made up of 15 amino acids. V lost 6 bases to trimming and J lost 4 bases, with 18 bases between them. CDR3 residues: CASRPRGTRTETQYF. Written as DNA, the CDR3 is TGTGCCAGCAGACCAAGAGGGACTCGCACAGAGACCCAGTACTTC. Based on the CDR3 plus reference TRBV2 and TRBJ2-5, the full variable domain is EPEVTQTPSHQVTQMGQEVILRCVPISNHLYFYWYRQILGQKVEFLVSFYNNEISEKSEIFDDQFSVERPDGSNFTLKIRSTKLEDSAMYFCASRPRGTRTETQYFGPGTRLLVL.

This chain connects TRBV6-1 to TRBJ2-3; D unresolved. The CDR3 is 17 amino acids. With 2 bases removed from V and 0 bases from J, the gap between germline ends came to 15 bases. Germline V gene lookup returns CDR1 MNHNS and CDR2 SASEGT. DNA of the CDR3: TGTGCCAGCAGTGAACTCTGGGCGGATCCTAGCACAGATACGCAGTATTTT. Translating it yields CASSELWADPSTDTQYF.